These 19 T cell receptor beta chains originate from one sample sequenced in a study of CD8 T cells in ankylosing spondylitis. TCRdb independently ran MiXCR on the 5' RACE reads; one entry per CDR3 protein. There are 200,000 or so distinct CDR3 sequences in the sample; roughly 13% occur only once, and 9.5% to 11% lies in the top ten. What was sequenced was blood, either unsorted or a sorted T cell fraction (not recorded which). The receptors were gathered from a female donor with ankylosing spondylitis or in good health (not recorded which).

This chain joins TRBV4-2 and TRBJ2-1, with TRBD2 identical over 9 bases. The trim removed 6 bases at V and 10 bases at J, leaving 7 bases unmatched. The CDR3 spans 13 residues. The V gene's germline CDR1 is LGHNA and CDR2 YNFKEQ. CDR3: CASRLRTSDEQFF. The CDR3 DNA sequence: TGTGCCAGCAGACTCAGGACTAGCGACGAGCAGTTCTTC.

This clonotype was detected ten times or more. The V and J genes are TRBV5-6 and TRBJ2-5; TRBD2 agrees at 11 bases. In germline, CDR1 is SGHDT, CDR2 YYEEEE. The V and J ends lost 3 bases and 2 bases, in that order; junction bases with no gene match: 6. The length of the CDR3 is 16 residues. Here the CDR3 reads CASSSLAGGPQETQYF. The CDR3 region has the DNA TGTGCCAGCAGCTCCTTAGCGGGAGGGCCTCAAGAGACCCAGTACTTC. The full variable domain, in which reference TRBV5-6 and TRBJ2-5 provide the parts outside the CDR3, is DAGVTQSPTHLIKTRGQQVTLRCSPKSGHDTVSWYQQALGQGPQFIFQYYEEEERQRGNFPDRFSGHQFPNYSSELNVNALLLGDSALYLCASSSLAGGPQETQYFGPGTRLLVL.

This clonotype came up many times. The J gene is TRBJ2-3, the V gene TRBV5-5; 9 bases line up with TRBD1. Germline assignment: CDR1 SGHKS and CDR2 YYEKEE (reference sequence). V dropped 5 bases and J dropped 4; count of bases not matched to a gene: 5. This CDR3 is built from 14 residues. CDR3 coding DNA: TGTGCCAGCAGACCGACAGGGGGAGCAGATACGCAGTATTTT. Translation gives CASRPTGGADTQYF.

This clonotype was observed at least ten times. The CDR3 loop is CASSGASGRGSDEQFF. The CDR3 DNA reads TGTGCCAGCAGCGGCGCTAGCGGGAGGGGTAGCGATGAGCAGTTCTTC. This chain uses TRBV6-4 with TRBJ2-1; 12 bases align to TRBD2. Germline V CDR1 and CDR2: MRHNA, SNTAGT. V lost 6 bases to trimming and J lost 8 bases; unmatched junction nucleotides: 11. CDR3 size: 16 residues.

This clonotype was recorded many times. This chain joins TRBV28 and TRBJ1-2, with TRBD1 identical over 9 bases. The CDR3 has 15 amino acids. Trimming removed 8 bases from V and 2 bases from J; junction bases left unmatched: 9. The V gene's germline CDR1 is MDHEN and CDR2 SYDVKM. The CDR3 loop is CASQFTGGANYGYTF. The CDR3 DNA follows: TGTGCCAGCCAATTTACAGGGGGCGCGAACTATGGCTACACCTTC.

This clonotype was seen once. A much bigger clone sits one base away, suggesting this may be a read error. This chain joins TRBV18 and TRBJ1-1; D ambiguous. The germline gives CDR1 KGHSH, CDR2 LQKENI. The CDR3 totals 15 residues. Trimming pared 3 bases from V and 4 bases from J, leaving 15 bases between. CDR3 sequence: CASSPPELGGTEAFF. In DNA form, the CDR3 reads TGTGCCAGCTCACCCCCAGAGTTAGGCGGCACTGAAGCTTTCTTT.

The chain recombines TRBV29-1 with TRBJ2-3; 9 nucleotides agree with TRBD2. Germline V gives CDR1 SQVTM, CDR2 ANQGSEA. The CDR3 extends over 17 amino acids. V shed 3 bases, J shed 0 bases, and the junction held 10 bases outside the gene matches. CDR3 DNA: TGCAGCGTTGAGGGGGGTAGCGGGAGCGAGAGCACAGATACGCAGTATTTT. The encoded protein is CSVEGGSGSESTDTQYF.

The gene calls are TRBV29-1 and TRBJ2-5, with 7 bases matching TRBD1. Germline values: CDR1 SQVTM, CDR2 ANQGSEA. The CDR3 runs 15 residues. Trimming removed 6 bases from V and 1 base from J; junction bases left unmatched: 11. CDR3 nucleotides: TGCAGCGTGAGGGGACAGCCCACGGCCCAAGAGACCCAGTACTTC. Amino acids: CSVRGQPTAQETQYF.

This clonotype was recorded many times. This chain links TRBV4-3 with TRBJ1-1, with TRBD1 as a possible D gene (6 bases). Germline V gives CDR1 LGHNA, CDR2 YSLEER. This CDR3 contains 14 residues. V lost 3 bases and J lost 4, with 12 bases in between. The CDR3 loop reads CASSHPDRPTEAFF. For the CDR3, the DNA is TGCGCCAGCAGCCATCCCGACAGGCCCACTGAAGCTTTCTTT.

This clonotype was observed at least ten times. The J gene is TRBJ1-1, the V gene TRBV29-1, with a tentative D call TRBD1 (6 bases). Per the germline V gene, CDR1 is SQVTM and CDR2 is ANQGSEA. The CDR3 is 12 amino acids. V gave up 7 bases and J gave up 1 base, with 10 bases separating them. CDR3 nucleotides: TGCAGCGAGAGGACAGCGAACACTGAAGCTTTCTTT. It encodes CSERTANTEAFF.

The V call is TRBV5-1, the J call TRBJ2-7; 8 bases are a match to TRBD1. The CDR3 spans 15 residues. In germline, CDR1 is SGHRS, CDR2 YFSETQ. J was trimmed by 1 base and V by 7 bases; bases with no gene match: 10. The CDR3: CASLPGTGISYEQYF. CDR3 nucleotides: TGCGCCAGCCTACCCGGGACAGGAATTTCCTACGAGCAGTACTTC.

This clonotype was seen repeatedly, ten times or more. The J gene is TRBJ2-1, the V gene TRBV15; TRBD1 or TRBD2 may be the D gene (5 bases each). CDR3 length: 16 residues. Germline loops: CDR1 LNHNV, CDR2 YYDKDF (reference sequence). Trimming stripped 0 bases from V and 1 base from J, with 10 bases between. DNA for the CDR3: TGTGCCACCAGCAGAGATCGTGGGGGTTCCTACAATGAGCAGTTCTTC. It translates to CATSRDRGGSYNEQFF. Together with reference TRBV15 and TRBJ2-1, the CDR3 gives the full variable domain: DAMVIQNPRYQVTQFGKPVTLSCSQTLNHNVMYWYQQKSSQAPKLLFHYYDKDFNNEADTPDNFQSRRPNTSFCFLDIRSPGLGDTAMYLCATSRDRGGSYNEQFFGPGTRLTVL.

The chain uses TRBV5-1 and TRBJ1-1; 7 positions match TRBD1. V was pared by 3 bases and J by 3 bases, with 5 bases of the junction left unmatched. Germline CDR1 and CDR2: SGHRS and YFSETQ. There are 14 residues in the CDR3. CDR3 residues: CASSWRGTDTEAFF. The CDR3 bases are TGCGCCAGCAGCTGGAGAGGGACAGACACTGAAGCTTTCTTT.

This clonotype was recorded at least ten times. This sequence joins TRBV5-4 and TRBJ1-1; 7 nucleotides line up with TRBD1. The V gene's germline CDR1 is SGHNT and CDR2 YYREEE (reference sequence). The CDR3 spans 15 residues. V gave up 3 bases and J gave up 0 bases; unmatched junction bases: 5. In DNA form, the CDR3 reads TGTGCCAGCAGCTCTGGAGGACAGGTGAACACTGAAGCTTTCTTT. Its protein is CASSSGGQVNTEAFF.

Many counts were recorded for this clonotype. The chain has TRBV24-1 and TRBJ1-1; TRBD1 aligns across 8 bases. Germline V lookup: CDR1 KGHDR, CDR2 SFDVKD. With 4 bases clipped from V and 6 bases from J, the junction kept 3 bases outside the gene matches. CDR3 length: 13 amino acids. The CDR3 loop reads CATSETGGPEAFF. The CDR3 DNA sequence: TGTGCCACCAGTGAAACAGGGGGGCCTGAAGCTTTCTTT.

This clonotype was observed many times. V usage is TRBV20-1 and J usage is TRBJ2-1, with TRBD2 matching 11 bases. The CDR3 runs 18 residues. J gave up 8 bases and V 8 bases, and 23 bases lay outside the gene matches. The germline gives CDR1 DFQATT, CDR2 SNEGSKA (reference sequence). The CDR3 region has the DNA TGCAGTACGACCGGGGAGGGTGATCTAGCGGGAGGTGGGCATGAGCAGTTCTTC. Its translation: CSTTGEGDLAGGGHEQFF.

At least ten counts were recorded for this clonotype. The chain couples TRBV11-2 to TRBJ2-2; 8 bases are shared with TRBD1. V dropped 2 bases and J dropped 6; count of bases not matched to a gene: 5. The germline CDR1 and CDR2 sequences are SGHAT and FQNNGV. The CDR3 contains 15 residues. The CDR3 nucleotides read TGTGCCAGCAGCTTATCATTCAGGGGGCCCGGGGAGCTGTTTTTT. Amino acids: CASSLSFRGPGELFF.

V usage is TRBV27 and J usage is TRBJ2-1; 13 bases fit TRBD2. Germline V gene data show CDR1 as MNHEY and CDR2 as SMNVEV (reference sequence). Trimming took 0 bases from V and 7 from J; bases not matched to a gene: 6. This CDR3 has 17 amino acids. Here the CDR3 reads CASSLSIRTSGGNEQFF. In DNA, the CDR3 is TGTGCCAGCAGTTTATCGATTAGGACTAGCGGGGGAAATGAGCAGTTCTTC.

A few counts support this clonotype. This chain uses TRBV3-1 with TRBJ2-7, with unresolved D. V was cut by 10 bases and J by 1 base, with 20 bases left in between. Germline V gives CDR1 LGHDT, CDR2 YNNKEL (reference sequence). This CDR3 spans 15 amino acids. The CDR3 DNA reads TGTGCCACCTGCCAAGATGGCGGTTCTTCCTACGAGCAGTACTTC. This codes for CATCQDGGSSYEQYF.